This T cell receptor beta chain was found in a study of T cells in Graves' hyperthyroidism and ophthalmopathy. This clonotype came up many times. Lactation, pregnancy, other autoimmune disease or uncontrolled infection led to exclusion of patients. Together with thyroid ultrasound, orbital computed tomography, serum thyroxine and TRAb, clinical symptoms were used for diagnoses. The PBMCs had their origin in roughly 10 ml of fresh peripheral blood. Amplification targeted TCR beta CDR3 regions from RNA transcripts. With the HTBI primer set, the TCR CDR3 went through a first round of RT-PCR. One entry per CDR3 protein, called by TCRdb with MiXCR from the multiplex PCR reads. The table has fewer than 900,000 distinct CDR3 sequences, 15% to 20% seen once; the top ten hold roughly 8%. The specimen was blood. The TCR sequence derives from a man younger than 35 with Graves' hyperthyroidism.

The CDR3 DNA follows: TGTGCCAGCAGGTCAGGGACAGCTTCGCGGAACACTGAAGCTTTCTTT. It translates to CASRSGTASRNTEAFF. The gene calls are TRBV7-2 and TRBJ1-1; 7 bases align to TRBD1. Germline CDR1 is SGHTA and CDR2 is FQGNSA. The CDR3 consists of 16 residues. With V trimmed by 6 bases and J by 1 base, 11 bases remained unmatched.